The clone carrying this TCR beta chain came up a few times. Antigen specificity is unknown. The entry originates in a study of cytomegalovirus exposure and HLA in healthy donors. Broader study findings: Prior analysis indicated that the majority of TCR beta V segments exhibited productivity approximately 87% or approximately 30% of the time.

Although they were nominally healthy when sampled, donors likely had unrecorded immune exposures. PCR employed 60 Vbeta and 13 Jbeta primers. Sequencing was performed with immunoSEQ multiplex PCR; in TCRdb, only in-frame clones are kept and a portion is missing. The repertoire holds some 120,000 clones, with 75% to 85% as singletons. CDR1 and CDR2 (germline): ENHRY, SYGVKD. V lost 3 bases to trimming and J lost 2 bases; unmatched junction nucleotides: 7. The CDR3 loop spans 16 amino acids. Input material: PBMCs. This TCR came from a male donor in good health and CMV-seronegative. The chain carries TRBV10-3 and TRBJ2-7, with TRBD2 matching 10 bases. The CDR3 region has the DNA TGTGCCATCAGTGAACTCCCAAGCGGGGGGGCCTACGAGCAGTACTTC. This codes for CAISELPSGGAYEQYF.